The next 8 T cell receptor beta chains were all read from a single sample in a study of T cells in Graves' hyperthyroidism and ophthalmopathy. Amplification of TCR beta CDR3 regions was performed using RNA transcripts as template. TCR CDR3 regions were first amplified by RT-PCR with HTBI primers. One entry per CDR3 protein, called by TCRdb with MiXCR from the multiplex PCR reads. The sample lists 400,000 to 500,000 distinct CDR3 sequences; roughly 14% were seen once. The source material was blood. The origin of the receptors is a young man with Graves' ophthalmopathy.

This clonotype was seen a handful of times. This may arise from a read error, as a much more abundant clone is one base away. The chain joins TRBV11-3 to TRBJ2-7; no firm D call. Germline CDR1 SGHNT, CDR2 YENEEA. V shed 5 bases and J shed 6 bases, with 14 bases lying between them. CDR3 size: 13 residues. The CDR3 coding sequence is TGTGCCAGCAGCCGTCGGCCCCCCCGCGAGCAGTACTTC. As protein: CASSRRPPREQYF.

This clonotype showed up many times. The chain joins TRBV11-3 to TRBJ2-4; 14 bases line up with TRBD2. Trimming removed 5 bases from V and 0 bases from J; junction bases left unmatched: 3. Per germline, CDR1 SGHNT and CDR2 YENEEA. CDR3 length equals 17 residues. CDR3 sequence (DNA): TGTGCCAGCAGCGGACTAGCGGGGGGCATAGCCAAAAACATTCAGTACTTC. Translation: CASSGLAGGIAKNIQYF.

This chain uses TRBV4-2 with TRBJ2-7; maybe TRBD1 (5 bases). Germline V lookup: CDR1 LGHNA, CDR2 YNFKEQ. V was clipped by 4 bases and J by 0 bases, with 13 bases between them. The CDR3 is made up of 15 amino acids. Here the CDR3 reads CASSPQDISSYEQYF. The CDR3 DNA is TGTGCCAGCAGCCCCCAGGACATTAGCTCCTACGAGCAGTACTTC.

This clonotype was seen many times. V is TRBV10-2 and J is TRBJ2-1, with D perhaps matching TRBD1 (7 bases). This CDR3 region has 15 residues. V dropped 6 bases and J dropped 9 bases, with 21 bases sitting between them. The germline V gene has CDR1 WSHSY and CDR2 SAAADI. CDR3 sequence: CASSSGAGGGSEQFF. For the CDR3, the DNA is TGCGCCAGCAGCTCGGGGGCAGGGGGTGGGAGTGAGCAGTTCTTC.

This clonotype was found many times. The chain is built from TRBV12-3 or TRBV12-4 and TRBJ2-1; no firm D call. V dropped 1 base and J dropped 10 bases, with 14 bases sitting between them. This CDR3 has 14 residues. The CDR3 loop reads CASSLVAPLGEQFF. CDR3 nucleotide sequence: TGTGCCAGCAGTTTAGTAGCCCCTCTAGGGGAGCAGTTCTTC.

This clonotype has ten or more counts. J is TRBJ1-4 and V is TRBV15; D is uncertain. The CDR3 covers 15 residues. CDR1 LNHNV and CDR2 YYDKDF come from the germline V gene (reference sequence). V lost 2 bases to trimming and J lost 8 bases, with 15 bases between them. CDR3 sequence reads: CATSRLLTLGEKLFF. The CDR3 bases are TGTGCCACCAGCAGATTACTGACCCTGGGGGAAAAACTGTTTTTT. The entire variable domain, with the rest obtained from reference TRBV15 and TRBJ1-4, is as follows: DAMVIQNPRYQVTQFGKPVTLSCSQTLNHNVMYWYQQKSSQAPKLLFHYYDKDFNNEADTPDNFQSRRPNTSFCFLDIRSPGLGDTAMYLCATSRLLTLGEKLFFGSGTQLSVL.

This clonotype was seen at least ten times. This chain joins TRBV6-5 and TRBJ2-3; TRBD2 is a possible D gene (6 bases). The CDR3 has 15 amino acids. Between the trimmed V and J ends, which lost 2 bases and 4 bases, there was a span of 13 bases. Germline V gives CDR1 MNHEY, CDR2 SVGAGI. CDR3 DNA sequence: TGTGCCAGCAGTTACATCGGGAGTTGGGCAGATACGCAGTATTTT. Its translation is CASSYIGSWADTQYF.

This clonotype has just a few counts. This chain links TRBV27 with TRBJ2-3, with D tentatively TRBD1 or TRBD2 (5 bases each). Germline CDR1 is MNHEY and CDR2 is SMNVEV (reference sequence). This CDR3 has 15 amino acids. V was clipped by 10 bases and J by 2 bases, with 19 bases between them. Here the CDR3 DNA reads TGTGCCACTTCAAGTTGGGGGACCCCCACAGATACGCAGTATTTT. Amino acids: CATSSWGTPTDTQYF.